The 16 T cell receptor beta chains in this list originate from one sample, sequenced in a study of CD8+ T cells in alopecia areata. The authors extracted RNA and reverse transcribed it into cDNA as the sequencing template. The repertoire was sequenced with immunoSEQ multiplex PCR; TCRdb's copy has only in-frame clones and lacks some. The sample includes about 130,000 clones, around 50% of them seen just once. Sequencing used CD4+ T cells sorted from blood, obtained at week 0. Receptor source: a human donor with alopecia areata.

The CDR3 DNA reads as TGTGCCAGCTCACCTATTCCCGGGACAGGCGCCAACACTGAAGCTTTCTTT. Protein product: CASSPIPGTGANTEAFF. This chain connects TRBV18 to TRBJ1-1, with 8 bases matching TRBD1. The V and J ends lost 3 bases and 2 bases, in that order; junction bases with no gene match: 11. The CDR3 consists of 17 residues. Per the germline V gene, CDR1 is KGHSH and CDR2 is LQKENI.

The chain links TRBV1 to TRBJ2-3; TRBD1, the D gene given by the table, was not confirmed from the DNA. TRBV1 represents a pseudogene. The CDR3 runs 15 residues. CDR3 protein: CTSSLLGAETDTQYF. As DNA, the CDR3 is TGCACCAGCAGCCTTTTGGGCGCCGAGACAGATACGCAGTATTTT.

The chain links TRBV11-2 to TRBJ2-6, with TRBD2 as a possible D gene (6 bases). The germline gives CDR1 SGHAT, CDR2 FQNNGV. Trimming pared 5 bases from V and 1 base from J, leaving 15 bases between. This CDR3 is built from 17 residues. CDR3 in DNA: TGTGCCAGCAGCAAGCGGGCCTCGCCATCTGGGGCCAACGTCCTGACTTTC. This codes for CASSKRASPSGANVLTF.

CDR3 amino acids: CASSGVGEVYGYTF. The CDR3 nucleotides are TGTGCCAGCAGTGGTGTCGGAGAGGTGTATGGCTACACCTTC. J is TRBJ1-2 and V is TRBV2, with D unclear. Germline V lookup: CDR1 SNHLY, CDR2 FYNNEI. V lost 4 bases, J lost 5 bases, and 14 bases lay in between. This CDR3 region has 14 residues.

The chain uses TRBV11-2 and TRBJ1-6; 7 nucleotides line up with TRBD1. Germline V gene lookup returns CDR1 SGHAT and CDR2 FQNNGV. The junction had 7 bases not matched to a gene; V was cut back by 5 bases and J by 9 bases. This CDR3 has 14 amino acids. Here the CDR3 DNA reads TGTGCCAGCAGCCCTAGACAGGGACGTTCACCCCTCCACTTT. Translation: CASSPRQGRSPLHF. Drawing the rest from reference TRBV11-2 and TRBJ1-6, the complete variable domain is EAGVAQSPRYKIIEKRQSVAFWCNPISGHATLYWYQQILGQGPKLLIQFQNNGVVDDSQLPKDRFSAERLKGVDSTLKIQPAKLEDSAVYLCASSPRQGRSPLHFGNGTRLTVT.

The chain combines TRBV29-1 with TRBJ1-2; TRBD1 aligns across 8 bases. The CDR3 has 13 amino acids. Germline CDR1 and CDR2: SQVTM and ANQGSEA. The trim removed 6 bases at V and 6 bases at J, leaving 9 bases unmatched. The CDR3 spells CSVEITGGDGYTF. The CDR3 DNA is TGCAGCGTAGAAATTACAGGGGGGGATGGCTACACCTTC.

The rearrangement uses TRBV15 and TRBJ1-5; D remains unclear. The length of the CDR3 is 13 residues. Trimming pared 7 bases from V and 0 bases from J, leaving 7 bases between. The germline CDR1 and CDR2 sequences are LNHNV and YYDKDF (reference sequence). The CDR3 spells CATTERSNQPQHF. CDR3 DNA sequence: TGTGCCACCACTGAACGTAGCAATCAGCCCCAGCATTTT.

The CDR3 sequence: CATSRKGRAGAFF. The CDR3 nucleotides read TGTGCCACCAGCCGAAAGGGACGAGCTGGGGCTTTCTTT. This chain uses TRBV15 with TRBJ1-1; possible D gene TRBD1, 5 bases. This CDR3 region has 13 residues. V lost 5 bases to trimming and J lost 11 bases, with 18 bases between them. Per the germline V gene, CDR1 is LNHNV and CDR2 is YYDKDF (reference sequence).

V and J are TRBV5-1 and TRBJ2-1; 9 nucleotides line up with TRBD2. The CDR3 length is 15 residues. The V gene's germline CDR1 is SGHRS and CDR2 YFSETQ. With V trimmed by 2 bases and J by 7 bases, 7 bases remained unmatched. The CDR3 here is CASSFRSGGTNEQFF. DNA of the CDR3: TGCGCCAGCAGCTTCCGGAGCGGGGGGACTAATGAGCAGTTCTTC.

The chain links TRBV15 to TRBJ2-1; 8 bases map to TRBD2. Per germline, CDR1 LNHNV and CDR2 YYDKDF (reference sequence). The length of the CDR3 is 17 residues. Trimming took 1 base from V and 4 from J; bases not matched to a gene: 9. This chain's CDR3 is CATSRVAGSGTYNEQFF. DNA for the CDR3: TGTGCCACCAGCAGAGTAGCGGGTAGCGGGACGTACAATGAGCAGTTCTTC.

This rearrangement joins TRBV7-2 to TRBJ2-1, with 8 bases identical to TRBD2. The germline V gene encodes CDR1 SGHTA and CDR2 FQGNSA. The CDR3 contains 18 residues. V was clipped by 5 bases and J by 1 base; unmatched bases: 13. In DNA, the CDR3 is TGTGCCAGCAGCCCCCCCAAGCTAGCGGGTCCTTCCTACAATGAGCAGTTCTTC. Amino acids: CASSPPKLAGPSYNEQFF.

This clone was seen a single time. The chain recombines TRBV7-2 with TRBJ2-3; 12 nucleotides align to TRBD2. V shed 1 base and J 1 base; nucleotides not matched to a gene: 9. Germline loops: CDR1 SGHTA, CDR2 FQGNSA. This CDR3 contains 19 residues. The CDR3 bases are TGTGCCAGCAGCTTAGGTCCCTCTAGCGGGGGGGCCGGCACAGATACGCAGTATTTT. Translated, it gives CASSLGPSSGGAGTDTQYF.

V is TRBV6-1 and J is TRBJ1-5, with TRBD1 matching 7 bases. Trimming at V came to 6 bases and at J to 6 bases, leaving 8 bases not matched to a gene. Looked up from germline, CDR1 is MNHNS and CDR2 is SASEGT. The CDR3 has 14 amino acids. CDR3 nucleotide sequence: TGTGCCAGCAGCGTAAACAGGGGCACTCAGCCCCAGCATTTT. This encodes CASSVNRGTQPQHF.

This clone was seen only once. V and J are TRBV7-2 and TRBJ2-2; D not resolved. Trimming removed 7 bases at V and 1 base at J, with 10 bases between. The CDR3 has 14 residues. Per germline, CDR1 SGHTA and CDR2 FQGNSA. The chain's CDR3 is CASTMRMNTGELFF. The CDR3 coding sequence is TGTGCCAGCACCATGAGGATGAACACCGGGGAGCTGTTTTTT.

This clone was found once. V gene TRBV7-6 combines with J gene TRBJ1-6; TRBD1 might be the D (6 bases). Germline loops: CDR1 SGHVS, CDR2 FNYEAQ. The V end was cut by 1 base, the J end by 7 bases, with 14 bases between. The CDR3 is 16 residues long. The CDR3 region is CASSLDHRVRNSPLHF. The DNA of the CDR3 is TGTGCCAGCAGCTTAGACCACAGGGTGCGGAATTCACCCCTCCACTTT.

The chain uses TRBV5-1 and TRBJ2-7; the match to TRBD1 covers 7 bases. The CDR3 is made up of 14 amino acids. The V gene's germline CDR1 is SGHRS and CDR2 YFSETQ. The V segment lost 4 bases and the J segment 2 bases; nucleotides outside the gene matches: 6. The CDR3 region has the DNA TGCGCCAGCAGCACAGGACAGGACCCCTACGAGCAGTACTTC. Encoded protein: CASSTGQDPYEQYF.